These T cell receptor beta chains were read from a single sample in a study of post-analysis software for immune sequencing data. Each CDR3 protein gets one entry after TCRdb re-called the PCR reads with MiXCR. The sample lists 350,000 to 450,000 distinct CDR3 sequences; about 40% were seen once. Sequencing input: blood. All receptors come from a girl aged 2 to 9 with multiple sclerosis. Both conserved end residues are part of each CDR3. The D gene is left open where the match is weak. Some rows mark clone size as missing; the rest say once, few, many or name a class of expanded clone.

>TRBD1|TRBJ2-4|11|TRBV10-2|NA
CAMSTGNIQYF
TGCGCCATGTCGACAGGGAACATTCAGTACTTC
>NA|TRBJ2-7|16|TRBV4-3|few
CASSQGAGTDSYEQYF
TGCGCCAGCAGCCAAGGGGCCGGGACGGACTCCTACGAGCAGTACTTC
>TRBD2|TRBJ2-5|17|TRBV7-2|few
CASSFWRTSGRTETQYF
TGTGCCAGCAGCTTTTGGAGGACTAGCGGGAGAACTGAGACCCAGTACTTC
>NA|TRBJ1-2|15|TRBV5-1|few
CASSGRQRGPYDYTF
TGCGCCAGCAGCGGCCGACAGAGAGGGCCGTATGACTACACCTTC
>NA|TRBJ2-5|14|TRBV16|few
CASSPQAGEETQYF
TGTGCCAGCAGCCCGCAAGCGGGCGAGGAGACCCAGTACTTC
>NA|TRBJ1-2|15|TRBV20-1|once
CSAREYLQGGYGYTF
TGCAGTGCTAGAGAGTACTTACAGGGTGGCTATGGCTACACCTTC
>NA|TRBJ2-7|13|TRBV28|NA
CAHRGGHSYEQYF
TGTGCCCACAGGGGGGGACATAGCTACGAGCAGTACTTC
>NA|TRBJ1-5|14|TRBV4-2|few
CASSQETGLKPQHF
TGTGCCAGCAGCCAAGAAACGGGCCTAAAGCCCCAGCATTTT
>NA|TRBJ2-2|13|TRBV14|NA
CASSQFGTGELFF
TGTGCCAGCAGCCAATTTGGGACCGGGGAGCTGTTTTTT
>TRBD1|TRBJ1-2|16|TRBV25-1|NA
CASSEPRDREGHGYTF
TGTGCCAGCAGTGAACCCAGGGACAGGGAGGGCCATGGCTACACCTTC
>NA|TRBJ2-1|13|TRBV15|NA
CATRPSAHNEQFF
TGTGCCACCAGACCCTCAGCCCACAATGAGCAGTTCTTC
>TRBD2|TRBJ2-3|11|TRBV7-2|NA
CASSPGGDKYF
TGTGCCAGCAGCCCCGGGGGGGACAAGTATTTT
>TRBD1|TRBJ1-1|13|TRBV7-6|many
CASSLAGTGEAFF
TGTGCCAGCAGCTTAGCCGGGACAGGCGAAGCTTTCTTT
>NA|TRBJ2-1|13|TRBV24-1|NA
CATSDSTSDEQFF
TGTGCCACCAGTGACTCGACTAGTGATGAGCAGTTCTTC
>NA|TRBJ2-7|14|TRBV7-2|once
CASSFAGGPGEQYF
TGTGCCAGCAGCTTTGCAGGGGGGCCAGGCGAGCAGTACTTC
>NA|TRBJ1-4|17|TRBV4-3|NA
CASSLDGGRLGNEKLFF
TGCGCCAGCAGCCTAGATGGGGGGCGCCTGGGGAATGAAAAACTGTTTTTT
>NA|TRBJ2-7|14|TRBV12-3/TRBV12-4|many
CASQGTLIPYEQYF
TGTGCCAGCCAAGGGACACTCATACCCTACGAGCAGTACTTC
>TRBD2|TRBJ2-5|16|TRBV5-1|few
CASSSYSGASGRQGYF
TGCGCCAGCAGCTCCTACTCCGGGGCTAGCGGGCGCCAGGGGTACTTC
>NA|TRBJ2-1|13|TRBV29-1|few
CSVGAIRDNEQFF
TGCAGCGTTGGTGCAATCCGGGACAATGAGCAGTTCTTC
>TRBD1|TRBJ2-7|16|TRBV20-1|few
CSAIPLNRGRIYEQYF
TGCAGTGCTATACCGCTTAACAGGGGGCGCATTTACGAGCAGTACTTC
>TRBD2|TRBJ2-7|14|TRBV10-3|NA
CAIRELAGGPEQYF
TGTGCCATCAGGGAACTAGCGGGGGGGCCCGAGCAGTACTTC
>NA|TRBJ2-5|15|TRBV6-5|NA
CASSYSRSKGETQYF
TGTGCCAGCAGTTACTCGAGAAGTAAAGGAGAGACCCAGTACTTC
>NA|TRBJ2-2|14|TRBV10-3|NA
CAISEIVNTGELFF
TGTGCCATCAGTGAGATTGTGAACACCGGGGAGCTGTTTTTT
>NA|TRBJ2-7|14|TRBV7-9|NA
CASSFDSYSYEQYF
TGTGCCAGCAGCTTCGACAGCTACTCCTACGAGCAGTACTTC
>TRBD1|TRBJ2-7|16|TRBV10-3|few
CAISDSGRGSTYEQYF
TGTGCCATCAGTGATAGTGGCAGGGGGTCAACTTACGAGCAGTACTTC
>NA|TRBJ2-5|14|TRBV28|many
CASSLGGKQETQYF
TGTGCCAGCAGTTTAGGAGGGAAACAAGAGACCCAGTACTTC
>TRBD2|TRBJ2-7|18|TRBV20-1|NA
CSAYPGLAGGLNSYEQYF
TGCAGTGCTTACCCGGGACTAGCGGGGGGGCTAAATTCCTACGAGCAGTACTTC
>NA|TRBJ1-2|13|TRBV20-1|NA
CSARGRSNYGYTF
TGCAGTGCTAGAGGACGGTCTAACTATGGCTACACCTTC
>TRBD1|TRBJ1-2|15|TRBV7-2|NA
CASSLAGQGLDGYTF
TGTGCCAGCAGCTTAGCGGGACAGGGTCTCGATGGCTACACCTTC
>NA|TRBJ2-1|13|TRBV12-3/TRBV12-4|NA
CASSRPNYNEQFF
TGTGCCAGCAGTCGGCCCAACTACAATGAGCAGTTCTTC
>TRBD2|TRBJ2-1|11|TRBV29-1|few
CSAGLVNEQFF
TGCAGCGCGGGACTAGTGAATGAGCAGTTCTTC
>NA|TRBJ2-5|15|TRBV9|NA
CASSVLEGYQETQYF
TGTGCCAGCAGCGTACTAGAGGGGTACCAAGAGACCCAGTACTTC
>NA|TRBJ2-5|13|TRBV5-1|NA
CASSLLRLETQYF
TGCGCCAGCAGCTTGTTGCGGTTGGAGACCCAGTACTTC
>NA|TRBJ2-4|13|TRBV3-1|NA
CASSQEYGYERYF
TGTGCCAGCAGCCAAGAGTACGGTTATGAGCGGTACTTC
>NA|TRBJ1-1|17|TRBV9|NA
CASSVAGQLRMNTEAFF
TGTGCCAGCAGCGTAGCTGGCCAGCTGAGAATGAACACTGAAGCTTTCTTT
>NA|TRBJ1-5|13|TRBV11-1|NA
CASSLDGCQPQHF
TGTGCCAGCAGCTTAGACGGGTGTCAGCCCCAGCATTTT
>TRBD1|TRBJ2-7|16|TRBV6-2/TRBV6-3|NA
CASTKQGANSFYEQYF
TGTGCCAGCACAAAACAGGGGGCAAACTCTTTCTACGAGCAGTACTTC
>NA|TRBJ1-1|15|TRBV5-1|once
CASSLAPTGNTEAFF
TGCGCCAGCAGCTTGGCCCCTACGGGGAACACTGAAGCTTTCTTT
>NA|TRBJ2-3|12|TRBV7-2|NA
CASSLDSTTQYF
TGTGCCAGCAGCTTAGACTCCACTACGCAGTATTTT
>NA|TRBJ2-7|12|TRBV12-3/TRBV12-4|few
CASSDRTYEQYF
TGTGCCAGCAGTGACAGGACCTACGAGCAGTACTTC
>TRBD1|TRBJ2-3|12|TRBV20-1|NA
CSGGQGADTQYF
TGCAGTGGGGGACAGGGTGCAGATACGCAGTATTTT
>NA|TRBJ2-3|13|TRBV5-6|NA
CASSSAGWDTQYF
TGTGCCAGCAGCTCCGCGGGGTGGGACACGCAGTATTTT
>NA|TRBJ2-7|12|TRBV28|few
CASSSNYYEQYF
TGTGCCAGCAGTTCAAACTACTACGAGCAGTACTTC
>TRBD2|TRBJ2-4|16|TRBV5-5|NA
CASAPGEGYFSYGQYF
TGTGCCAGCGCCCCTGGGGAGGGTTACTTCTCCTACGGGCAGTACTTC
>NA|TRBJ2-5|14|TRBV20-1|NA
CSAWPTDRQETQYF
TGCAGTGCATGGCCTACGGACAGACAAGAGACCCAGTACTTC
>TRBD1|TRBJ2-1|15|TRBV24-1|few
CATSDPGQVYNEQFF
TGTGCCACCAGTGATCCTGGACAGGTATACAATGAGCAGTTCTTC
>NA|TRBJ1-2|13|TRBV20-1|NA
CSADEGVNYGYTF
TGCAGTGCTGACGAGGGGGTTAACTATGGCTACACCTTC